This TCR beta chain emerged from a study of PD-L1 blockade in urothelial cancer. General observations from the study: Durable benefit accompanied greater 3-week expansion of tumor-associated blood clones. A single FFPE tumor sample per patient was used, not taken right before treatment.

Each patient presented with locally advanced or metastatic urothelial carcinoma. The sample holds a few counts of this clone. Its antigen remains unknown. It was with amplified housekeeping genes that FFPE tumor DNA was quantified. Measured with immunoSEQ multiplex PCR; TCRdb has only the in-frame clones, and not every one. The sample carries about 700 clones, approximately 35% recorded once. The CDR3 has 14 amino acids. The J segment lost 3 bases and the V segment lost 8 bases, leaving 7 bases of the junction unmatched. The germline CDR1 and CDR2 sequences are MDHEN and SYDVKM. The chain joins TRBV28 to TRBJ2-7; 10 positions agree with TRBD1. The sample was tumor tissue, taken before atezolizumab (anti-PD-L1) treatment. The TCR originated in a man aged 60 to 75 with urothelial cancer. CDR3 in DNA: TGTGCCAGCGGATCCCGGGACAGGGGCTACGAGCAGTACTTC. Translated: CASGSRDRGYEQYF.